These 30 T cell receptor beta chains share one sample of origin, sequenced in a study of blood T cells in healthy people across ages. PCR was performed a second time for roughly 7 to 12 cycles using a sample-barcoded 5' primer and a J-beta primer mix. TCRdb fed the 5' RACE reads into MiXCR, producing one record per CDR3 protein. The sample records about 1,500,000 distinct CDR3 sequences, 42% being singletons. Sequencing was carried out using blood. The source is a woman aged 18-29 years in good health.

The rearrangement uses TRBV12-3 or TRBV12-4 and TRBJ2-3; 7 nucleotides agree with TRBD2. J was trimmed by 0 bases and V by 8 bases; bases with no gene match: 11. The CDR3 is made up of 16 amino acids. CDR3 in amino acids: CASLWGRAPSTDTQYF. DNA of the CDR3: TGTGCCAGCCTCTGGGGGAGGGCACCTAGCACAGATACGCAGTATTTT.

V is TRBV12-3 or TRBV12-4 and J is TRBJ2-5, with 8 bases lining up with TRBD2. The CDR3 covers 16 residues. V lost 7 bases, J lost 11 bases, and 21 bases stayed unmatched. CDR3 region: CASTQTGTSIFNEQYF. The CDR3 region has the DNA TGTGCCAGCACCCAAACCGGGACTAGTATCTTCAATGAGCAGTACTTC.

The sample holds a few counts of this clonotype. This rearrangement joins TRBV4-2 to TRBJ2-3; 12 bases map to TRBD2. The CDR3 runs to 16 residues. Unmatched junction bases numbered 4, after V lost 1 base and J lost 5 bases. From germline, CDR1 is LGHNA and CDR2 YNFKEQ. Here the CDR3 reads CASSQVGTSGQDTQYF. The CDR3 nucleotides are TGTGCCAGCAGCCAAGTAGGGACTAGCGGGCAAGATACGCAGTATTTT.

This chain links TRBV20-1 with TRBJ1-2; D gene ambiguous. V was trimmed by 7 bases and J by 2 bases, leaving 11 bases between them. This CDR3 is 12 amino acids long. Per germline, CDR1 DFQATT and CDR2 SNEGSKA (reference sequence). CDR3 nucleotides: TGCAGTGTCTCTGTACAGAACTATGGCTACACCTTC. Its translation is CSVSVQNYGYTF.

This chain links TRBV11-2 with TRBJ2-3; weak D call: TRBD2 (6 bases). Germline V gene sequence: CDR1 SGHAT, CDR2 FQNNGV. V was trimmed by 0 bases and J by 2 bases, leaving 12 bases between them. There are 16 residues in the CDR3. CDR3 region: CASSLDNGGFTDTQYF. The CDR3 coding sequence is TGTGCCAGCAGCTTAGATAACGGGGGTTTCACAGATACGCAGTATTTT.

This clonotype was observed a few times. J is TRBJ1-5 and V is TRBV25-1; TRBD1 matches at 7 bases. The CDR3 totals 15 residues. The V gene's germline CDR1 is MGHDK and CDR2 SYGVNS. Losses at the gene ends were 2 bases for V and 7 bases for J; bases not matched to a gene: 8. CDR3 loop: CASSETTGTGQPQHF. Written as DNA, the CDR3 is TGTGCCAGCAGTGAAACGACAGGGACGGGACAGCCCCAGCATTTT.

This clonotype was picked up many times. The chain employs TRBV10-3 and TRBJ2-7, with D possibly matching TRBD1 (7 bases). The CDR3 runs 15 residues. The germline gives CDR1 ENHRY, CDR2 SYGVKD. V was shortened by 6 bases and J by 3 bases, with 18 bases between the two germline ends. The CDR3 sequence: CAIRSKAGQNYEQYF. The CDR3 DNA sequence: TGTGCCATCAGATCAAAGGCGGGACAGAACTACGAGCAGTACTTC.

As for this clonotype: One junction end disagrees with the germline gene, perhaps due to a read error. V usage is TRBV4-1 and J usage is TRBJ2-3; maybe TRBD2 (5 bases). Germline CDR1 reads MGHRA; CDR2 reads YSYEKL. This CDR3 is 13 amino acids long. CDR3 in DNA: TGCGCCGGCAGCCAAGAGGGAGTTGATACGCAGTATTTT. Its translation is CAGSQEGVDTQYF.

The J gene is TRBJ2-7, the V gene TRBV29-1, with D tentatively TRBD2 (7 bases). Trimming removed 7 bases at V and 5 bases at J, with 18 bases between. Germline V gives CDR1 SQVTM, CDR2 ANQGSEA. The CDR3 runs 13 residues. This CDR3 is CSAEGGFGDEQYF. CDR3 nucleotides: TGCAGCGCCGAGGGGGGGTTTGGGGACGAGCAGTACTTC.

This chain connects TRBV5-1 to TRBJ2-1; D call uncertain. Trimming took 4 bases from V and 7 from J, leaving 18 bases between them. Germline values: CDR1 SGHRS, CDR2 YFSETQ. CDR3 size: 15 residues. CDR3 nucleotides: TGCGCCAGCAGCATACGGTTGGGGTCTCAGAATGAGCAGTTCTTC. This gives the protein CASSIRLGSQNEQFF.

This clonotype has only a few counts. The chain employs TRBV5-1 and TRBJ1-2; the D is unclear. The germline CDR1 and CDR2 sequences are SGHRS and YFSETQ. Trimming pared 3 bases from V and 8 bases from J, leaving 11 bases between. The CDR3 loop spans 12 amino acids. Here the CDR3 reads CASSSEGRGYTF. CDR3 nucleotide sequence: TGCGCCAGCAGCTCGGAGGGTCGGGGCTACACCTTC.

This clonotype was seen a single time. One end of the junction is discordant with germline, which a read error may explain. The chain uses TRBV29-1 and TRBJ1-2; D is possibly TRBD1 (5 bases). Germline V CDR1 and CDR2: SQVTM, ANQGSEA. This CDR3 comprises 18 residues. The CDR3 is CSVEEYMSETEDNYGCTF. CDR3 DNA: TGCAGCGTTGAAGAGTATATGTCGGAGACAGAAGATAACTATGGCTGCACCTTC.

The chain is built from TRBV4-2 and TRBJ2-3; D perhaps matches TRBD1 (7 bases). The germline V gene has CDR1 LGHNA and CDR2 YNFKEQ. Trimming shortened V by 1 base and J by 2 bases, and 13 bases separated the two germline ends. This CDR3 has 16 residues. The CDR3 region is CASSQVSRGATDTQYF. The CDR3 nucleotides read TGTGCCAGCAGCCAAGTGAGCAGGGGGGCCACAGATACGCAGTATTTT.

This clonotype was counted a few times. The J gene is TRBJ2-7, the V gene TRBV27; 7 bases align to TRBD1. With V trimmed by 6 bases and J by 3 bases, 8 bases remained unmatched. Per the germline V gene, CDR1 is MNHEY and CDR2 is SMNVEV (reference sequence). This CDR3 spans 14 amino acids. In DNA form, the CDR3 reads TGTGCCAGCAGGGGAGTGACAGGGAACTACGAGCAGTACTTC. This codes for CASRGVTGNYEQYF.

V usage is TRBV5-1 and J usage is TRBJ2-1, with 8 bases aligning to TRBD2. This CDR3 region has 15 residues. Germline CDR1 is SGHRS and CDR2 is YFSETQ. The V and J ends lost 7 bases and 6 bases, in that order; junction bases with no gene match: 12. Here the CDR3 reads CASRGRGETGNEQFF. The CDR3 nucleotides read TGCGCCAGCCGAGGGCGGGGGGAGACAGGCAATGAGCAGTTCTTC.

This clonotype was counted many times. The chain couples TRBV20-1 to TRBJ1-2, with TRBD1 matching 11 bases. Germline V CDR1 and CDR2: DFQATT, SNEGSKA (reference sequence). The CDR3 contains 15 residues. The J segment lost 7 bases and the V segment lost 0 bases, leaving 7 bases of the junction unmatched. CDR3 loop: CSARDQGQGAGGYTF. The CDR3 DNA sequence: TGCAGTGCTAGAGATCAAGGACAGGGGGCCGGTGGCTACACCTTC.

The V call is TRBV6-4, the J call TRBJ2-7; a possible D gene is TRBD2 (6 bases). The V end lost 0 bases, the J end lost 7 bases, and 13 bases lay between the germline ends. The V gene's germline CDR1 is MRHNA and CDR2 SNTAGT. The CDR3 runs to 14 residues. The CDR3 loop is CASSDSGTPVEQYF. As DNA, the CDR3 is TGTGCCAGCAGTGACTCTGGGACTCCCGTGGAGCAGTACTTC.

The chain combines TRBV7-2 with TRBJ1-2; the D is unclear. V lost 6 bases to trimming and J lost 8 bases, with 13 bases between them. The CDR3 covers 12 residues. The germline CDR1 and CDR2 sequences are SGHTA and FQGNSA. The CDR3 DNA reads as TGTGCCAGCAGGGGGTCCGTATTAGGCTACACCTTC. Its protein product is CASRGSVLGYTF.

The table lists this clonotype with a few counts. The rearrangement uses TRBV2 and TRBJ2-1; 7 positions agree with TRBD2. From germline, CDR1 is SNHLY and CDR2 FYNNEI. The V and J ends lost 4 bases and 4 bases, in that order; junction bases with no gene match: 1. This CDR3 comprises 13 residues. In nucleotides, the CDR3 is TGTGCCAGCAGTGGGGAGGGTTACAATGAGCAGTTCTTC. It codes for CASSGEGYNEQFF.

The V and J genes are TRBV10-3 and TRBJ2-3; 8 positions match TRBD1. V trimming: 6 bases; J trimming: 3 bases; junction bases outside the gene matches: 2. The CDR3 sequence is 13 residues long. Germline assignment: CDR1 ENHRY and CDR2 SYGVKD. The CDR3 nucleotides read TGTGCCATCAGGGACAGGGAGACAGATACGCAGTATTTT. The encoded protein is CAIRDRETDTQYF.

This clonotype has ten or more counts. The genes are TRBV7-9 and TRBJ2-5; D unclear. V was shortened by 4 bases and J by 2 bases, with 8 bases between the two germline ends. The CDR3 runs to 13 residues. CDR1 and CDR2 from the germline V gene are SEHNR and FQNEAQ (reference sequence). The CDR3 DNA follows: TGTGCCAGCAGCTATTATCAGCAAGAGACCCAGTACTTC. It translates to CASSYYQQETQYF. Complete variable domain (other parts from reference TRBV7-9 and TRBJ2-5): DTGVSQNPRHKITKRGQNVTFRCDPISEHNRLYWYRQTLGQGPEFLTYFQNEAQLEKSRLLSDRFSAERPKGSFSTLEIQRTEQGDSAMYLCASSYYQQETQYFGPGTRLLVL.

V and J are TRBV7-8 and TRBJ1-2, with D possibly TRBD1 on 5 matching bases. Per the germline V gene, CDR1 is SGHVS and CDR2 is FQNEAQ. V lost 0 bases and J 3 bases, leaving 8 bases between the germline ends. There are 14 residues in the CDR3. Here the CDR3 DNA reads TGTGCCAGCAGCTTAGCGGGGGGTCACTATGGCTACACCTTC. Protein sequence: CASSLAGGHYGYTF.

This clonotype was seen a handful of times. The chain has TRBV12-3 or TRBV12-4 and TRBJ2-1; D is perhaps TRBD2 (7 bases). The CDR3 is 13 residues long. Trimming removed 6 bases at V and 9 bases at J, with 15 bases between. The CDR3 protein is CASSPTRGGEQFF. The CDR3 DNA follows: TGTGCCAGCAGCCCTACTAGGGGGGGTGAGCAGTTCTTC.

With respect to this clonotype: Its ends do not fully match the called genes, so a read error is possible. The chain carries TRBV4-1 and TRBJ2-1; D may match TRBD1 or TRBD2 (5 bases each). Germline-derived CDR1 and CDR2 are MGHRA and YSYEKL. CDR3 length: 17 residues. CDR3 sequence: CASSPFYGIRGYDEQFF. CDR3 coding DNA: TGCGCCAGCAGCCCCTTCTACGGGATTAGGGGCTACGATGAGCAGTTCTTC.

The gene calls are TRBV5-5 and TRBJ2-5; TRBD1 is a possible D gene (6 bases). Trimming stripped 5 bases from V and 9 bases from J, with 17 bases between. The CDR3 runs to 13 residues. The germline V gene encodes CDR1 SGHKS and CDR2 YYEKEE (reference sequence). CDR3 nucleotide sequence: TGTGCCAGCAGTCCCGGGACACTCGAGGCCCAGTACTTC. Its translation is CASSPGTLEAQYF.

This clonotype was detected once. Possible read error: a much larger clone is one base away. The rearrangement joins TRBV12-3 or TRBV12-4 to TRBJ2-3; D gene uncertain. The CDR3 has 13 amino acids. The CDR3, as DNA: TGTACCAGCAGTTTCTCTAGCACAGATACGCAGTATTTT. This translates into CTSSFSSTDTQYF.

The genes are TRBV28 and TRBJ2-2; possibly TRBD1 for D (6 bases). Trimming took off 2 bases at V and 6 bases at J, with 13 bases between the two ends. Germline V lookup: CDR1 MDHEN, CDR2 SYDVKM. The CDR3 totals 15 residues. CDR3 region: CASSLDRRTAGELFF. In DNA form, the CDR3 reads TGTGCCAGCAGTTTAGACAGGCGTACGGCCGGGGAGCTGTTTTTT.

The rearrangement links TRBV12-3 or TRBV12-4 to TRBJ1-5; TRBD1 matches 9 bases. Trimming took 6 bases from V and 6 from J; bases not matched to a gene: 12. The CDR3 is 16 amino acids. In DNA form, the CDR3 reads TGTGCCAGCAGCGAAAGGGACAGGGAAAAAAGTCAGCCCCAGCATTTT. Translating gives CASSERDREKSQPQHF.

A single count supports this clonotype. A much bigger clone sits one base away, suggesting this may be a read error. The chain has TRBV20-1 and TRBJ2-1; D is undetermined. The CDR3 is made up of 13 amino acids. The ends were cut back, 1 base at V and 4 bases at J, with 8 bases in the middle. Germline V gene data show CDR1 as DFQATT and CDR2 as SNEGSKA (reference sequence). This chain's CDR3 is CSARGSRYNEQFF. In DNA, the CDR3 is TGCAGTGCTAGAGGTTCGCGGTACAATGAGCAGTTCTTC.

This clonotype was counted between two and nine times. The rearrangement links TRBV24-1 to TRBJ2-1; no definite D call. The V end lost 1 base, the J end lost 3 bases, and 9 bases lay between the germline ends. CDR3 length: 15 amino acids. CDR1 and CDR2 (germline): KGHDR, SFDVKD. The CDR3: CATSDFKAYYNEQFF. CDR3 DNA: TGTGCCACCAGTGATTTCAAGGCCTACTACAATGAGCAGTTCTTC.